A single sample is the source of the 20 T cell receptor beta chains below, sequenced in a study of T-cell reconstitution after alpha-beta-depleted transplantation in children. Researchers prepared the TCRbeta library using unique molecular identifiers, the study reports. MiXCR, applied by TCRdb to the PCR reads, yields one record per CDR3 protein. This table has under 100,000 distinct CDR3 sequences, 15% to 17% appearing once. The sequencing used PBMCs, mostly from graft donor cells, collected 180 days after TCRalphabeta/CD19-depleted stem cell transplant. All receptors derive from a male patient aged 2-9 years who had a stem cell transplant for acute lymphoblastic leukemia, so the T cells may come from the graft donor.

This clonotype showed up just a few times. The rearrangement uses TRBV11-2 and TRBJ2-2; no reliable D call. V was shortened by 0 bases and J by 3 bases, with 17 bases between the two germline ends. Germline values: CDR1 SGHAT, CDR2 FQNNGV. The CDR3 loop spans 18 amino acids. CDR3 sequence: CASSLEGRPLFYTGELFF. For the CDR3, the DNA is TGTGCCAGCAGCTTAGAGGGCAGACCCCTCTTTTACACCGGGGAGCTGTTTTTT.

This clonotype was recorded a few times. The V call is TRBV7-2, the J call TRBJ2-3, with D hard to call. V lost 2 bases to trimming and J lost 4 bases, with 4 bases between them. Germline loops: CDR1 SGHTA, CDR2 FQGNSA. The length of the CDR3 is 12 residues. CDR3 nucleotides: TGTGCCAGCAGCTTAAACGCAGATACGCAGTATTTT. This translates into CASSLNADTQYF. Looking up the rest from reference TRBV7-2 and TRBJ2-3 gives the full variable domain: GAGVSQSPSNKVTEKGKDVELRCDPISGHTALYWYRQSLGQGLEFLIYFQGNSAPDKSGLPSDRFSAERTGGSVSTLTIQRTQQEDSAVYLCASSLNADTQYFGPGTRLTVL.

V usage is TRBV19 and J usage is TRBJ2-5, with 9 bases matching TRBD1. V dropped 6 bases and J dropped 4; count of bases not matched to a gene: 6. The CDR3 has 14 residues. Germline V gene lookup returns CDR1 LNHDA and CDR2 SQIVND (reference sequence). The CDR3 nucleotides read TGTGCCAGTAGCACAGGGGGCTCGGTAGAGACCCAGTACTTC. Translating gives CASSTGGSVETQYF.

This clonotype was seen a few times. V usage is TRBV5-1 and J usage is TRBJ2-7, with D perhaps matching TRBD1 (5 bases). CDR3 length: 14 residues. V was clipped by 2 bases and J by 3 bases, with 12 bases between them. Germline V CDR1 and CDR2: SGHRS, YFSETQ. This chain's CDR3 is CASSFPTEVYEQYF. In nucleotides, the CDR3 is TGCGCCAGCAGCTTTCCGACAGAAGTCTACGAGCAGTACTTC. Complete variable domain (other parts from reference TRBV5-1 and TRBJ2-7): KAGVTQTPRYLIKTRGQQVTLSCSPISGHRSVSWYQQTPGQGLQFLFEYFSETQRNKGNFPGRFSGRQFSNSRSEMNVSTLELGDSALYLCASSFPTEVYEQYFGPGTRLTVT.

The CDR3 DNA reads as TGTGCCAGCAGTTCTCGAGCGGGGACAGGGTCCTACAATGAGCAGTTCTTC. Residues: CASSSRAGTGSYNEQFF. The chain recombines TRBV6-2 or TRBV6-3 with TRBJ2-1; TRBD1 matches 9 bases. This CDR3 has 17 amino acids. Germline trimming cut 4 bases from V and 1 base from J; bases unmatched to any gene: 8. Germline CDR1 is MNHEY and CDR2 is SVGEGT.

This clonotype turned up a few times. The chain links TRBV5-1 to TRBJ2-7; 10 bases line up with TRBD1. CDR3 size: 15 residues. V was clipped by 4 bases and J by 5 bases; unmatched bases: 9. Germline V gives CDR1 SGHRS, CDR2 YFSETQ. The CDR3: CASSTTGGAVDEQYF. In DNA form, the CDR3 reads TGCGCCAGCAGCACGACAGGGGGCGCCGTCGACGAGCAGTACTTC.

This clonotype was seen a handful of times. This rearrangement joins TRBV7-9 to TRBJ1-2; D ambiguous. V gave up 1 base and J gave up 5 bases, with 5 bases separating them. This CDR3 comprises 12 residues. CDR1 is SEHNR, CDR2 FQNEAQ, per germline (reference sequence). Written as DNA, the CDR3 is TGTGCCAGCAGCTTAGTTCCGTATGGCTACACCTTC. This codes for CASSLVPYGYTF. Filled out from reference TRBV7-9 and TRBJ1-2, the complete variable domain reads DTGVSQNPRHKITKRGQNVTFRCDPISEHNRLYWYRQTLGQGPEFLTYFQNEAQLEKSRLLSDRFSAERPKGSFSTLEIQRTEQGDSAMYLCASSLVPYGYTFGSGTRLTVV.

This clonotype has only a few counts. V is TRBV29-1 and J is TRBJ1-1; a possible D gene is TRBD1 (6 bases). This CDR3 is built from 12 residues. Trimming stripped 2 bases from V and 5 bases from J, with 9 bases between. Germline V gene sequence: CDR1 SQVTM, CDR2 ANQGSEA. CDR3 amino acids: CSVETGLTEAFF. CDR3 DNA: TGCAGCGTTGAAACAGGGTTAACTGAAGCTTTCTTT.

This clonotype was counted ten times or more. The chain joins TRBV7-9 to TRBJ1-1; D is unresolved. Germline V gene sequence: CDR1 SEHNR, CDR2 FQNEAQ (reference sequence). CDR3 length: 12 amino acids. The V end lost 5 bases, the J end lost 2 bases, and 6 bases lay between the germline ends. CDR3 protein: CASSPSNTEAFF. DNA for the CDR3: TGTGCCAGCAGCCCCTCCAACACTGAAGCTTTCTTT.

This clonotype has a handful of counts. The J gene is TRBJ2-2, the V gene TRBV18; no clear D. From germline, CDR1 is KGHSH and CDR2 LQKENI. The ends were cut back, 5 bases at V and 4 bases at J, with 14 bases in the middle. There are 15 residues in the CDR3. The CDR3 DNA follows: TGTGCCAGCTCAAAAGACACCCTCTTCACCGGGGAGCTGTTTTTT. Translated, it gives CASSKDTLFTGELFF.

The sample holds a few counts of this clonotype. CDR3 nucleotides: TGTGCCAGCAGCTTGGGACAGGGCCACACAGATACGCAGTATTTT. Its protein is CASSLGQGHTDTQYF. The V and J genes are TRBV5-4 and TRBJ2-3, with 7 bases lining up with TRBD1. Germline V gene lookup returns CDR1 SGHNT and CDR2 YYREEE (reference sequence). V lost 0 bases and J lost 2; bases outside the gene matches: 3. The CDR3 extends over 15 amino acids.

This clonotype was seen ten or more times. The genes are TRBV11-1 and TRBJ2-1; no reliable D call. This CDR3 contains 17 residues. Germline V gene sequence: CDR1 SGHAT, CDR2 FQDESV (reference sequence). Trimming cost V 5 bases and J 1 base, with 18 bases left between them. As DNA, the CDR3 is TGTGCCAGCAGCCTTCGATTCGGGCATGGTTCCTACAATGAGCAGTTCTTC. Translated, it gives CASSLRFGHGSYNEQFF.

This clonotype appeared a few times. CDR3 nucleotide sequence: TGTGCCAGCAGTGAGCGGAGAGCTAACTATGGCTACACCTTC. Amino acid sequence: CASSERRANYGYTF. The gene calls are TRBV25-1 and TRBJ1-2; D remains unclear. Trimming pared 3 bases from V and 0 bases from J, leaving 8 bases between. The germline gives CDR1 MGHDK, CDR2 SYGVNS. This CDR3 contains 14 residues.

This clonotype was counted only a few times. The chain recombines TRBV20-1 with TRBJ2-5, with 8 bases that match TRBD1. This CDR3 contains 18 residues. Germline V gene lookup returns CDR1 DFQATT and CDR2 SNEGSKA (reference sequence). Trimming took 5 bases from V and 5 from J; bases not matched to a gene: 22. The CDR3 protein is CSALPILGQGPRGETQYF. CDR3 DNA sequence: TGCAGTGCTCTGCCAATTCTCGGACAGGGCCCGAGGGGGGAGACCCAGTACTTC.

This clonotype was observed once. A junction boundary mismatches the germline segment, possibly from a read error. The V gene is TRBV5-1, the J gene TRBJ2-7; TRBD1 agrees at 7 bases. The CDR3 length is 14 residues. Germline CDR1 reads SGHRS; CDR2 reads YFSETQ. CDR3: CASSRRGFSHEQYF. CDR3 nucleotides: TGCGCCAGCAGCCGCAGGGGGTTCTCCCACGAGCAGTACTTC.

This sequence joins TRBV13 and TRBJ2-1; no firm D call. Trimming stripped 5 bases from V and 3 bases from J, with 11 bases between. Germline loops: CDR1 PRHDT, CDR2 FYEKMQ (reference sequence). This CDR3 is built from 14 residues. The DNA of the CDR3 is TGTGCCAGCAGCCCCCCCGACTTCTACAATGAGCAGTTCTTC. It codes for CASSPPDFYNEQFF.

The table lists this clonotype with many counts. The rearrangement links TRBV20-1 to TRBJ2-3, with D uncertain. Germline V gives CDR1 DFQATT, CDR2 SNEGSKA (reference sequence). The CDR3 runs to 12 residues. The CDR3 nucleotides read TGCAGACCTAGGACGGGCACAGATACGCAGTATTTT. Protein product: CRPRTGTDTQYF.

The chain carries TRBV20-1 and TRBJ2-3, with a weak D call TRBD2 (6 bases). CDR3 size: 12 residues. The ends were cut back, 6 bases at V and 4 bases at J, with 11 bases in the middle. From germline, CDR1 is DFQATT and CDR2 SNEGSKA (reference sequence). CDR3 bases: TGCAGTGCACGGGACTCCGCAGATACGCAGTATTTT. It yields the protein CSARDSADTQYF.

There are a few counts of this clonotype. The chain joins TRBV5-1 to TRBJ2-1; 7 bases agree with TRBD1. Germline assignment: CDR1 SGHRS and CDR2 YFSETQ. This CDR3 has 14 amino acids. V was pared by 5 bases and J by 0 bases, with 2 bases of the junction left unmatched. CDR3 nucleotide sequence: TGCGCCAGCAGACAGGGGAGCTCCTACAATGAGCAGTTCTTC. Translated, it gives CASRQGSSYNEQFF.

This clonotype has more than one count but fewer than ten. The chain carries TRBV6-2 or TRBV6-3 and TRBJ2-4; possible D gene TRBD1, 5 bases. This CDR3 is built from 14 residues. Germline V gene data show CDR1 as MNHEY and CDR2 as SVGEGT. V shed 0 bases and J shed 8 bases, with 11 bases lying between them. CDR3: CASSYSARADIQYF. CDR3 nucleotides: TGTGCCAGCAGTTACTCGGCCAGGGCGGACATTCAGTACTTC.